Listed below are T cell receptor beta chains from one sample, sequenced in a study of CD8+ T cells in alopecia areata. Measured with immunoSEQ multiplex PCR; TCRdb has only the in-frame clones, and not every one. Of approximately 200,000 clones listed, around two fifths are singletons. Source: CD4+ T cells sorted from blood, taken at approximately week 36, from a patient treated with tofacitinib. The origin of the receptors is a human donor with alopecia areata. Both conserved end residues are part of each CDR3. A D gene is named only where the DNA matches it firmly. Not every row has a clone size; where given, it reads once, few, many or a size class.

>.|.|TRBV2|TRBJ2-3
CASSEAASTDTQYF
TGTGCCAGCAGTGAAGCAGCTAGCACAGATACGCAGTATTTT
>.|few|TRBV30|TRBJ1-2
CAWSPGLGGYYGYTF
TGTGCCTGGAGTCCGGGTCTCGGAGGGTACTATGGCTACACCTTC
>.|.|TRBV30|TRBJ1-5
CAWSGQSAQPQHF
TGTGCCTGGAGTGGACAGTCTGCTCAGCCCCAGCATTTT
>.|.|TRBV2|TRBJ2-3
CASRGFTGGTDTQYF
TGTGCCAGCAGGGGATTCACTGGCGGCACAGATACGCAGTATTTT
>.|.|TRBV11-2|TRBJ1-3
CASSFRRDSSGNTIYF
TGTGCCAGCAGCTTTAGACGGGACTCCTCTGGAAACACCATATATTTT
>.|.|TRBV9|TRBJ1-4
CASSVGTNEKLFF
TGTGCCAGCAGCGTAGGGACTAATGAAAAACTGTTTTTT
>.|.|TRBV6-5|TRBJ2-6
CASYRGSGANVLTF
TGTGCCAGCTACCGGGGGTCTGGGGCCAACGTCCTGACTTTC
>.|.|TRBV4-1|TRBJ2-3
CASSQGRRDTDTQYF
TGCGCCAGCAGCCAAGGGCGAAGGGACACAGATACGCAGTATTTT
>.|.|TRBV7-9|TRBJ1-1
CASSLGHNTEAFF
TGTGCCAGCAGCCTTGGACACAACACTGAAGCTTTCTTT
>.|.|TRBV9|TRBJ2-3
CASSLEGPSTDTQYF
TGTGCCAGCAGTCTGGAAGGGCCTAGCACAGATACGCAGTATTTT
>.|.|TRBV29-1|TRBJ1-2
CSVEKRLRPDGYTF
TGCAGCGTTGAGAAGCGACTCAGGCCCGATGGCTACACCTTC
>TRBD2|few|TRBV19|TRBJ2-5
CASSISGLAEETQYF
TGTGCCAGTAGTATTTCTGGACTAGCGGAAGAGACCCAGTACTTC
>.|few|TRBV7-9|TRBJ2-7
CASSLLNGGSEQYF
TGTGCCAGCAGCTTACTGAATGGGGGCTCCGAGCAGTACTTC
>TRBD1|.|TRBV29-1|TRBJ1-1
CSVSTGGWTEAFF
TGCAGCGTATCCACAGGGGGCTGGACTGAAGCTTTCTTT
>TRBD2|once|TRBV20-1|TRBJ2-2
CSAPSGGQLFF
TGCAGTGCCCCCTCGGGGGGTCAGCTGTTTTTT